The T cell receptor beta chain under discussion was sequenced for a study of shared clonotypes between healthy human individuals. Study information: The study drew on two women and three men aged 18 to 49 as donors.

The germline V gene has CDR1 SGHNT and CDR2 YYREEE (reference sequence). V trimming: 3 bases; J trimming: 3 bases; junction bases outside the gene matches: 7. The CDR3 loop spans 15 amino acids. Here immunoSEQ multiplex PCR was the method, and the copy in TCRdb shows in-frame clones only, minus some. This repertoire shows roughly 1,000,000 clones, about 84% found once; its top ten account for roughly 0.62%. The rearrangement links TRBV5-4 to TRBJ2-7; 9 nucleotides align to TRBD1. The source material was memory CD4+ T cells from PBMCs. The subset denotes: CD45RA-negative fraction. The receptor was derived from a man between 18 and 29 years old in good health. Some clones in this sample may be carry-over from other donors' samples. The CDR3 DNA reads as TGTGCCAGCAGCTCGGGACAGGGTGGAGTCTACGAGCAGTACTTC. Translated: CASSSGQGGVYEQYF. Together with reference TRBV5-4 and TRBJ2-7, the CDR3 gives the full variable domain: ETGVTQSPTHLIKTRGQQVTLRCSSQSGHNTVSWYQQALGQGPQFIFQYYREEENGRGNFPPRFSGLQFPNYSSELNVNALELDDSALYLCASSSGQGGVYEQYFGPGTRLTVT.